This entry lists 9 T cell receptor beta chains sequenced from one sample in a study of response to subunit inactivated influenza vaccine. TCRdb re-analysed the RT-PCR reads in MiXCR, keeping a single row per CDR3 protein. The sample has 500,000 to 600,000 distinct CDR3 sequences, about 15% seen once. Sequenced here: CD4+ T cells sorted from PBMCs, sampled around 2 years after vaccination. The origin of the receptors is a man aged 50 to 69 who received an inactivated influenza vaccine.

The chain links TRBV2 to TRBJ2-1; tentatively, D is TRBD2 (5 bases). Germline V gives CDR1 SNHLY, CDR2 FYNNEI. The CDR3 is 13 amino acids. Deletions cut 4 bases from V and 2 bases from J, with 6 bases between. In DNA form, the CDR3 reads TGTGCCAGCAGTGGCGGGCCCTACAATGAGCAGTTCTTC. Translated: CASSGGPYNEQFF.

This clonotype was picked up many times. CDR3 coding DNA: TGCGCCAGCAGCGAGGTTGCAGGGGCTCTCACCGGGGAGCTGTTTTTT. This translates into CASSEVAGALTGELFF. The chain links TRBV5-1 to TRBJ2-2; D may be TRBD1 (6 bases). Trimming shortened V by 4 bases and J by 4 bases, and 17 bases separated the two germline ends. Germline CDR1 and CDR2: SGHRS and YFSETQ. This CDR3 region has 16 residues. Looking up the rest from reference TRBV5-1 and TRBJ2-2 gives the full variable domain: KAGVTQTPRYLIKTRGQQVTLSCSPISGHRSVSWYQQTPGQGLQFLFEYFSETQRNKGNFPGRFSGRQFSNSRSEMNVSTLELGDSALYLCASSEVAGALTGELFFGEGSRLTVL.

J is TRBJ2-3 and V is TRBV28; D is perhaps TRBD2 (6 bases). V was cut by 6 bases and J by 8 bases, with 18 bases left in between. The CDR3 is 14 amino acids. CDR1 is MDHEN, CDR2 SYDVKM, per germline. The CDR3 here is CASRTADYLGTQYF. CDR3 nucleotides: TGTGCCAGCAGGACCGCGGACTACCTGGGTACGCAGTATTTT.

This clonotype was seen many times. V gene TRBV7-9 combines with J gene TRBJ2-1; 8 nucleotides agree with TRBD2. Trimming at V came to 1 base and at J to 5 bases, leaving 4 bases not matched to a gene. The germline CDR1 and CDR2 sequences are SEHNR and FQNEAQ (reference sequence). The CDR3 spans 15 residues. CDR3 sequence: CASSLEGLANNEQFF. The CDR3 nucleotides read TGTGCCAGCAGCTTAGAAGGACTAGCTAACAATGAGCAGTTCTTC.

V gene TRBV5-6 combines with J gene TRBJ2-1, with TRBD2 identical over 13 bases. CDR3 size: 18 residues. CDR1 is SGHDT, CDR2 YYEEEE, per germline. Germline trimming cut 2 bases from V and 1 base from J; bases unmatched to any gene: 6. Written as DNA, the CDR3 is TGTGCCAGCAGCTTACTAGCGGGAGGGCCAGGTTCCTACAATGAGCAGTTCTTC. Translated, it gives CASSLLAGGPGSYNEQFF.

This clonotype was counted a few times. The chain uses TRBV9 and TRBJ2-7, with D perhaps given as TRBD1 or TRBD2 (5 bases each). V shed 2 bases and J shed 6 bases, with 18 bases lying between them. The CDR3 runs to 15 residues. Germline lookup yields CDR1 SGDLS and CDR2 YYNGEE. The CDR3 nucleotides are TGTGCCAGCAGCGTTTCCGGGACGGCGAATTTCGAGCAGTACTTC. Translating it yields CASSVSGTANFEQYF.

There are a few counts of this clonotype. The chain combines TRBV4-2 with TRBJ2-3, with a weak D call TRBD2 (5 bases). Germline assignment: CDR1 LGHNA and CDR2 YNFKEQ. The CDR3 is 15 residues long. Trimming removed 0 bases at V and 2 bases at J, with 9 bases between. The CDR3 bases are TGTGCCAGCAGCCAAGATTTGGACTTCACAGATACGCAGTATTTT. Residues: CASSQDLDFTDTQYF.

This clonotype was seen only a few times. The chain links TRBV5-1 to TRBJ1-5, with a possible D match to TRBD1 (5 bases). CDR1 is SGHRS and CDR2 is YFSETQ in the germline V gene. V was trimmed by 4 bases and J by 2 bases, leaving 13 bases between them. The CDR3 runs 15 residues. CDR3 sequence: CASSPGGTGNQPQHF. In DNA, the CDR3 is TGCGCCAGCAGCCCCGGAGGGACGGGCAATCAGCCCCAGCATTTT.

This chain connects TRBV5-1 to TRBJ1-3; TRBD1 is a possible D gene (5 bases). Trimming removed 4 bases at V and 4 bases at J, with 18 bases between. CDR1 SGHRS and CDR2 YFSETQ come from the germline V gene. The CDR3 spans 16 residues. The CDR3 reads CASSLGTLAGGNTIYF. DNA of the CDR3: TGCGCCAGCAGCCTCGGGACCCTCGCTGGGGGAAACACCATATATTTT.